These 4 T cell receptor beta chains share one sample of origin, sequenced in a study of T cell changes during pregnancy in multiple sclerosis. Libraries were prepared by immunoSEQ multiplex PCR; TCRdb keeps only in-frame clonotypes and omits some of them. The data show about 43,000 clones, approximately 90% seen once. Sequencing was performed on PBMCs (not recorded whether the cells were cultured). These receptors all stem from a female donor with multiple sclerosis, enrolled in a pregnancy study.

This chain uses TRBV7-2 with TRBJ2-7, with TRBD1 as a possible D gene (6 bases). CDR3 length equals 14 residues. CDR1 is SGHTA, CDR2 FQGNSA, per germline. V was cut by 4 bases and J by 3 bases, with 13 bases left in between. The CDR3 coding sequence is TGTGCCAGCAGCTCCTATGGGACACACTACGAGCAGTACTTC. This translates into CASSSYGTHYEQYF.

The chain uses TRBV27 and TRBJ1-2, with TRBD1 as a possible D gene (6 bases). The CDR3 sequence is 16 residues long. Per germline, CDR1 MNHEY and CDR2 SMNVEV (reference sequence). Trimming took off 6 bases at V and 4 bases at J, with 21 bases between the two ends. The CDR3: CASSLRTGKGSYGYTF. DNA for the CDR3: TGTGCCAGCAGCCTTCGTACAGGGAAAGGCTCCTATGGCTACACCTTC.

The chain carries TRBV29-1 and TRBJ1-5; possibly TRBD1 for D (5 bases). Per germline, CDR1 SQVTM and CDR2 ANQGSEA. V lost 8 bases and J lost 3, with 17 bases in between. The CDR3 sequence is 14 residues long. CDR3 loop: CSRRAGYTNQPQHF. DNA for the CDR3: TGCAGCCGACGGGCAGGGTATACCAATCAGCCCCAGCATTTT. The full variable domain, completed using reference TRBV29-1 and TRBJ1-5, is SAVISQKPSRDICQRGTSLTIQCQVDSQVTMMFWYRQQPGQSLTLIATANQGSEATYESGFVIDKFPISRPNLTFSTLTVSNMSPEDSSIYLCSRRAGYTNQPQHFGDGTRLSIL.

This chain uses TRBV7-2 with TRBJ2-3; no clear D. The germline gives CDR1 SGHTA, CDR2 FQGNSA. The CDR3 consists of 12 residues. V lost 2 bases and J 6 bases, leaving 6 bases between the germline ends. The CDR3 here is CASSLLRDTQYF. The CDR3 DNA reads TGTGCCAGCAGCTTATTGCGCGATACGCAGTATTTT.